This T cell receptor (beta chain) was sequenced for a study of blood T cell repertoires in COVID-19. Across the whole study: Acute and convalescent COVID-19 specimens originated in the United States, Italy and Spain. From T cells, B-cell-depleted T cells, or PBMCs came the material, which was cDNA or gDNA.

In the study's own analysis: Using reference gene primer amplification, nucleated cell counts were estimated. Using immunoSEQ multiplex PCR, the repertoire was profiled, and TCRdb retains in-frame clones only, with some absent. D and trimming come from the DNA, and the V and J calls and clone size come from that table. The sample consists of fewer than 140,000 clones, under 85% of them appearing once. The CDR3 is 13 residues long. V gave up 10 bases and J gave up 6 bases; unmatched junction bases: 10. Germline-derived CDR1 and CDR2 are LNHDA and SQIVND (reference sequence). The sequence derives from a woman aged 60-75 years with acute or convalescent COVID-19. V and J are TRBV19 and TRBJ2-7; 9 bases are a match to TRBD1. Sequenced input: peripheral blood. CDR3 nucleotide sequence: TGTGCCAACCCCCGGGACAGGGCGGCCGAGCAGTACTTC. Protein: CANPRDRAAEQYF.